What follows are 26 T cell receptor beta chains derived from one specimen sequenced in a study of blood T cell repertoires in COVID-19. TCRdb's copy holds only in-frame clones and misses some; the assay was immunoSEQ multiplex PCR. The table has 250,000 to 300,000 clones, about nine tenths seen once. The sequenced sample consisted of PBMCs or T cells enriched from blood (not recorded which). The receptors stem from a woman in her sixties who had recovered from COVID-19.

CDR3 sequence reads: CASNQLAGLSYEQYF. The CDR3 DNA follows: TGTGCCAGCAACCAACTAGCGGGACTCTCCTACGAGCAGTACTTC. V is TRBV28 and J is TRBJ2-7; TRBD2 aligns across 10 bases. V lost 7 bases and J lost 0; bases outside the gene matches: 6. The CDR3 has 15 amino acids. Germline lookup yields CDR1 MDHEN and CDR2 SYDVKM. Full variable domain (rest looked up from reference TRBV28 and TRBJ2-7): DVKVTQSSRYLVKRTGEKVFLECVQDMDHENMFWYRQDPGLGLRLIYFSYDVKMKEKGDIPEGYSVSREKKERFSLILESASTNQTSMYLCASNQLAGLSYEQYFGPGTRLTVT.

The V gene is TRBV5-1, the J gene TRBJ1-4, with 9 bases identical to TRBD1. The germline gives CDR1 SGHRS, CDR2 YFSETQ. CDR3 size: 11 residues. With 3 bases clipped from V and 16 bases from J, the junction kept 4 bases outside the gene matches. CDR3 loop: CASSSGQGQFF. In DNA, the CDR3 is TGCGCCAGCAGCTCGGGACAGGGACAGTTTTTT.

The chain couples TRBV27 to TRBJ1-2; D unresolved. The CDR3 is 13 amino acids. Germline V gives CDR1 MNHEY, CDR2 SMNVEV (reference sequence). Trimming removed 2 bases at V and 5 bases at J, with 9 bases between. CDR3 region: CASSLTGVYGYTF. DNA of the CDR3: TGTGCCAGCAGTTTAACCGGAGTATATGGCTACACCTTC.

The chain joins TRBV28 to TRBJ2-7, with 7 positions matching TRBD2. Germline CDR1 reads MDHEN; CDR2 reads SYDVKM. The CDR3 is 14 amino acids. The V and J ends lost 4 bases and 2 bases, in that order; junction bases with no gene match: 5. CDR3 amino acids: CASSSPGGTYEQYF. The CDR3 region has the DNA TGTGCCAGCAGTTCGCCGGGGGGTACCTACGAGCAGTACTTC.

This chain joins TRBV20-1 and TRBJ1-2, with no clear D. In germline, CDR1 is DFQATT, CDR2 SNEGSKA (reference sequence). There are 11 residues in the CDR3. V lost 4 bases, J lost 7 bases, and 10 bases lay in between. In DNA, the CDR3 is TGCAGTGCTAACCGGGAGACTGGCTACACCTTC. Its translation: CSANRETGYTF.

The V gene is TRBV11-2, the J gene TRBJ1-1, with TRBD1 as a possible D gene (6 bases). This CDR3 spans 15 amino acids. V was clipped by 4 bases and J by 4 bases, with 16 bases between them. Germline V gene sequence: CDR1 SGHAT, CDR2 FQNNGV. The CDR3 DNA reads as TGTGCCAGCAGCTGGATACAGGGTGGAGGCACTGAAGCTTTCTTT. It yields the protein CASSWIQGGGTEAFF.

The chain combines TRBV15 with TRBJ2-5; D ambiguous. Trimming took off 0 bases at V and 6 bases at J, with 14 bases between the two ends. CDR1 LNHNV and CDR2 YYDKDF come from the germline V gene (reference sequence). The CDR3 consists of 15 residues. The CDR3 DNA sequence: TGTGCCACCAGCAGAGATGTGGCCTCCACACAGACCCAGTACTTC. Translating it yields CATSRDVASTQTQYF.

This chain joins TRBV5-5 and TRBJ1-2; D may be TRBD1 (5 bases). The CDR3 runs to 13 residues. Germline-derived CDR1 and CDR2 are SGHKS and YYEKEE (reference sequence). V was trimmed by 3 bases and J by 5 bases, leaving 11 bases between them. CDR3 bases: TGTGCCAGCAGCTATGGGGCGGAATATGGCTACACCTTC. Protein product: CASSYGAEYGYTF.

This chain links TRBV7-8 with TRBJ2-7; 10 nucleotides line up with TRBD1. CDR1 is SGHVS and CDR2 is FQNEAQ in the germline V gene. V shed 2 bases, J shed 3 bases, and the junction held 4 bases outside the gene matches. This CDR3 region has 15 residues. DNA of the CDR3: TGTGCCAGCAGCTTACGGACAGGGGGTCTCTACGAGCAGTACTTC. It yields the protein CASSLRTGGLYEQYF.

The V call is TRBV27, the J call TRBJ2-5; D not certain. Per germline, CDR1 MNHEY and CDR2 SMNVEV (reference sequence). V was cut by 2 bases and J by 6 bases, with 10 bases left in between. The CDR3 length is 13 residues. The CDR3, as DNA: TGTGCCAGCAGTTTAATTCCCCTAAAGACCCAGTACTTC. Translation: CASSLIPLKTQYF.

This sequence joins TRBV5-1 and TRBJ2-6; the D is unclear. Germline loops: CDR1 SGHRS, CDR2 YFSETQ. Trimming shortened V by 4 bases and J by 1 base, and 9 bases separated the two germline ends. CDR3 length: 15 residues. Here the CDR3 DNA reads TGCGCCAGCAGCCCTGACATATCTGGGGCCAACGTCCTGACTTTC. As protein: CASSPDISGANVLTF. The full variable domain, its missing parts supplied by reference TRBV5-1 and TRBJ2-6, is KAGVTQTPRYLIKTRGQQVTLSCSPISGHRSVSWYQQTPGQGLQFLFEYFSETQRNKGNFPGRFSGRQFSNSRSEMNVSTLELGDSALYLCASSPDISGANVLTFGAGSRLTVL.

The chain employs TRBV7-9 and TRBJ2-7; D might be TRBD2 (5 bases). The CDR3 is 14 amino acids. Germline V gene data show CDR1 as SEHNR and CDR2 as FQNEAQ (reference sequence). V was shortened by 5 bases and J by 3 bases, with 14 bases between the two germline ends. CDR3: CASSLEAVYYEQYF. CDR3 sequence (DNA): TGTGCCAGCAGCCTGGAGGCCGTATACTACGAGCAGTACTTC.

The V and J genes are TRBV3-1 (or the pseudogene TRBV3-2) and TRBJ1-1, with D perhaps TRBD1 (5 bases). The germline gives CDR1 LGHDT, CDR2 YNNKEL (reference sequence). The CDR3 sequence is 14 residues long. The V end lost 3 bases, the J end lost 4 bases, and 12 bases lay between the germline ends. The CDR3, as DNA: TGTGCCAGCAGCCATCAAAGGGGCGGCACTGAAGCTTTCTTT. Protein product: CASSHQRGGTEAFF.

This clone turned up a few times. The chain combines TRBV5-1 with TRBJ2-2, with 9 bases fitting TRBD1. The CDR3 extends over 15 amino acids. The V segment lost 4 bases and the J segment 6 bases; nucleotides outside the gene matches: 7. Germline-derived CDR1 and CDR2 are SGHRS and YFSETQ. In DNA form, the CDR3 reads TGCGCCAGCAGCACGGGACAGGGTTTCTCCGGGGAGCTGTTTTTT. This codes for CASSTGQGFSGELFF.

This clone was detected once. The rearrangement links TRBV11-3 to TRBJ1-2, with unresolved D. Germline CDR1 is SGHNT and CDR2 is YENEEA. The V and J ends lost 1 base and 4 bases respectively, with 10 bases between them. The CDR3 is 14 amino acids. The CDR3 protein is CASSLAGTAYGYTF. The DNA of the CDR3 is TGTGCCAGCAGCTTAGCGGGAACAGCCTATGGCTACACCTTC.

As regards this clone: Other nucleotide sequences in the sample specify the same CDR3. The CDR3: CASSLGQGDTGELFF. In DNA, the CDR3 is TGTGCCAGCAGCTTAGGGCAGGGTGACACCGGGGAGCTGTTTTTT. The gene calls are TRBV7-9 and TRBJ2-2; TRBD1 might be the D (5 bases). The germline gives CDR1 SEHNR, CDR2 FQNEAQ (reference sequence). Deletions cut 1 base from V and 3 bases from J, with 9 bases between. The CDR3 runs to 15 residues.

The chain has TRBV5-1 and TRBJ1-4; TRBD1 is a possible D gene (6 bases). The germline V gene has CDR1 SGHRS and CDR2 YFSETQ. The CDR3 covers 16 residues. V lost 4 bases and J lost 1, with 14 bases in between. CDR3 DNA sequence: TGCGCCAGCAGCATACAGGGTGGTCGAACTAATGAAAAACTGTTTTTT. Residues: CASSIQGGRTNEKLFF.

Only a few counts were recorded for this clone. V is TRBV5-6 and J is TRBJ2-7; 11 bases map to TRBD1. CDR3 size: 13 residues. The germline V gene has CDR1 SGHDT and CDR2 YYEEEE. V shed 4 bases, J shed 6 bases, and the junction held 3 bases outside the gene matches. This CDR3 reads CASSTGQGAEQYF. CDR3 DNA sequence: TGTGCCAGCAGCACCGGACAGGGGGCCGAGCAGTACTTC.

The CDR3 loop reads CASTQDSGSHNEQFF. DNA for the CDR3: TGTGCCAGCACACAAGACTCTGGGTCCCACAATGAGCAGTTCTTC. The chain joins TRBV5-4 to TRBJ2-1; D is unclear. Trimming pared 6 bases from V and 5 bases from J, leaving 18 bases between. CDR1 and CDR2 (germline): SGHNT, YYREEE (reference sequence). The length of the CDR3 is 15 residues.

The chain combines TRBV30 with TRBJ2-5; 7 bases are shared with TRBD2. Germline V gene data show CDR1 as GTSNPN and CDR2 as SVGIG (reference sequence). This CDR3 contains 13 residues. V lost 3 bases and J lost 7; bases outside the gene matches: 8. Written as DNA, the CDR3 is TGTGCCTGGAGCAAGCGGGGCGACCGGACCCAGTACTTC. Translation: CAWSKRGDRTQYF.

J is TRBJ2-7 and V is TRBV28, with 10 bases fitting TRBD1. The CDR3 has 14 amino acids. V shed 8 bases and J 0 bases; nucleotides not matched to a gene: 4. Germline CDR1 reads MDHEN; CDR2 reads SYDVKM. The CDR3 is CASQGQGSSYEQYF. CDR3 DNA sequence: TGTGCCAGCCAGGGACAGGGGAGCTCCTACGAGCAGTACTTC.

The table lists this clone with a count of one. The chain uses TRBV15 and TRBJ2-4; D perhaps matches TRBD1 (6 bases). This CDR3 is built from 16 residues. The germline CDR1 and CDR2 sequences are LNHNV and YYDKDF (reference sequence). V lost 7 bases and J 11 bases, leaving 27 bases between the germline ends. CDR3 in DNA: TGTGCCACCACCTTAGGACAGTCGATTTTCAGTTCAGTTCAGTACTTC. Translating it yields CATTLGQSIFSSVQYF.

The gene calls are TRBV27 and TRBJ1-2; D call uncertain. This CDR3 has 15 amino acids. V lost 6 bases and J 0 bases, leaving 14 bases between the germline ends. From germline, CDR1 is MNHEY and CDR2 SMNVEV (reference sequence). The DNA of the CDR3 is TGTGCCAGCAGCGTTAATACAGACCCTAACTATGGCTACACCTTC. Protein: CASSVNTDPNYGYTF.

The rearrangement joins TRBV3-1 (or the pseudogene TRBV3-2) to TRBJ1-2, with D tentatively TRBD1 (6 bases). Germline CDR1 reads LGHDT; CDR2 reads YNNKEL (reference sequence). This CDR3 is 18 amino acids long. The V end lost 1 base, the J end lost 0 bases, and 18 bases lay between the germline ends. The CDR3, as DNA: TGTGCCAGCAGCCAAGTCTCAGAACAGGACAGCTCTAACTATGGCTACACCTTC. As protein: CASSQVSEQDSSNYGYTF.

The chain combines TRBV30 with TRBJ2-5; tentatively, D is TRBD1 (5 bases). V was trimmed by 0 bases and J by 3 bases, leaving 8 bases between them. The CDR3 extends over 13 amino acids. CDR1 is GTSNPN and CDR2 is SVGIG in the germline V gene (reference sequence). CDR3 nucleotides: TGTGCCTGGAGTGTACAAGGGGAAGAGACCCAGTACTTC. It translates to CAWSVQGEETQYF.

The chain uses TRBV6-4 and TRBJ2-2; the match to TRBD1 covers 7 bases. V lost 8 bases, J lost 1 base, and 4 bases stayed unmatched. The CDR3 has 14 amino acids. Germline CDR1 reads MRHNA; CDR2 reads SNTAGT. CDR3 protein: CASGGTENTGELFF. CDR3 bases: TGTGCCAGCGGTGGGACAGAGAACACCGGGGAGCTGTTTTTT.